The 32 T cell receptor beta chains below all came from one sample that was sequenced in a study of blood T cell repertoires in COVID-19. The data were produced by immunoSEQ multiplex PCR, yet TCRdb's version contains in-frame clones alone and is incomplete. This table has approximately 200,000 clones, around 84% appearing once. Specimen: PBMCs or T cells enriched from blood (not recorded which). The source is a woman aged 25 to 39 who had recovered from COVID-19.

A word on this clone: The sample carries other DNA sequences with the same CDR3. V usage is TRBV3-1 (or the pseudogene TRBV3-2) and J usage is TRBJ1-1, with D maybe TRBD1 (5 bases). Trimming cost V 1 base and J 1 base, with 10 bases left between them. Germline V gene data show CDR1 as LGHDT and CDR2 as YNNKEL (reference sequence). The CDR3 sequence is 15 residues long. CDR3 sequence: CASSQAGQRNTEAFF. The DNA of the CDR3 is TGTGCCAGCAGCCAAGCAGGGCAGCGGAACACTGAAGCTTTCTTT.

The chain joins TRBV4-2 to TRBJ1-1, with 7 bases identical to TRBD1. The CDR3 spans 17 residues. V lost 3 bases to trimming and J lost 2 bases; unmatched junction nucleotides: 12. Germline CDR1 LGHNA, CDR2 YNFKEQ. This CDR3 is CASSHDESGGVNTEAFF. The CDR3 DNA sequence: TGTGCCAGCAGCCATGACGAATCAGGGGGAGTTAACACTGAAGCTTTCTTT.

The chain joins TRBV14 to TRBJ2-1; 9 nucleotides agree with TRBD2. J gave up 5 bases and V 0 bases, and 8 bases lay outside the gene matches. From germline, CDR1 is SGHDN and CDR2 FVKESK. The CDR3 runs to 17 residues. The CDR3 loop is CASSQEEGTSSNNEQFF. CDR3 DNA sequence: TGTGCCAGCAGCCAAGAAGAAGGGACTAGCAGCAACAATGAGCAGTTCTTC.

This chain joins TRBV29-1 and TRBJ2-7; 11 nucleotides line up with TRBD2. Germline V gives CDR1 SQVTM, CDR2 ANQGSEA. The V segment lost 6 bases and the J segment 7 bases; nucleotides outside the gene matches: 8. This CDR3 is built from 13 residues. The CDR3 nucleotides read TGCAGCGTCTCAACTAGCGGGAGCTGGGAGCAGTACTTC. It encodes CSVSTSGSWEQYF.

V usage is TRBV20-1 and J usage is TRBJ2-2, with D unresolved. Germline V gene lookup returns CDR1 DFQATT and CDR2 SNEGSKA (reference sequence). V was trimmed by 6 bases and J by 7 bases, leaving 9 bases between them. The CDR3 runs 11 residues. The CDR3 reads CSAPLGGELFF. In DNA form, the CDR3 reads TGCAGTGCCCCGCTAGGCGGGGAGCTGTTTTTT.

The CDR3 DNA reads TGTGCCACCAGTGATTCCCCTCCTAATTCACCCCTCCACTTT. Translation: CATSDSPPNSPLHF. The chain uses TRBV24-1 and TRBJ1-6, with D uncertain. Germline CDR1 and CDR2: KGHDR and SFDVKD. The CDR3 extends over 14 amino acids. Trimming left V 2 bases short and J 6 bases short, with 7 bases between.

This clone turned up a few times. V is TRBV6-1 and J is TRBJ2-7, with D maybe TRBD2 (6 bases). The V end was cut by 3 bases, the J end by 3 bases, with 12 bases between. The germline V gene encodes CDR1 MNHNS and CDR2 SASEGT. The CDR3 runs to 14 residues. CDR3 loop: CASSDVTGGYEQYV. For the CDR3, the DNA is TGTGCCAGCAGTGATGTCACCGGGGGCTACGAGCAGTACGTC.

The rearrangement links TRBV6-5 to TRBJ2-7; 12 bases are a match to TRBD2. The CDR3 covers 13 residues. Germline V lookup: CDR1 MNHEY, CDR2 SVGAGI. V lost 6 bases, J lost 7 bases, and 4 bases stayed unmatched. The CDR3 region is CASRSSGRAEQYF. DNA of the CDR3: TGTGCCAGCAGATCTAGCGGGAGGGCGGAGCAGTACTTC.

CDR3 region: CASSFVGAGLFEQYF. The CDR3 DNA is TGTGCCAGCAGTTTTGTGGGGGCCGGACTCTTCGAGCAGTACTTC. The V call is TRBV27, the J call TRBJ2-7; tentatively, D is TRBD1 (6 bases). Looked up from germline, CDR1 is MNHEY and CDR2 is SMNVEV (reference sequence). This CDR3 contains 15 residues. V was cut by 3 bases and J by 6 bases, with 18 bases left in between.

The V and J genes are TRBV27 and TRBJ2-1, with D perhaps matching TRBD2 (7 bases). CDR1 is MNHEY and CDR2 is SMNVEV in the germline V gene (reference sequence). The CDR3 is 15 residues long. V dropped 3 bases and J dropped 7 bases, with 16 bases sitting between them. CDR3 nucleotides: TGTGCCAGCAGTTTGCAACGGGGGGCCGTAAATGAGCAGTTCTTC. Amino acid sequence: CASSLQRGAVNEQFF.

The rearrangement links TRBV19 to TRBJ2-7, with 9 nucleotides matching TRBD1. Trimming removed 5 bases from V and 2 bases from J; junction bases left unmatched: 7. This CDR3 is 15 amino acids long. Germline loops: CDR1 LNHDA, CDR2 SQIVND (reference sequence). CDR3 DNA sequence: TGTGCCAGTAGTGCTGGGACAGGGATTACCTACGAGCAGTACTTC. Translated: CASSAGTGITYEQYF.

The chain recombines TRBV2 with TRBJ1-2; 7 positions match TRBD1. V dropped 7 bases and J dropped 3; count of bases not matched to a gene: 11. Germline V CDR1 and CDR2: SNHLY, FYNNEI. The CDR3 runs to 15 residues. CDR3 sequence reads: CASIRSGQKYYGYTF. The CDR3 nucleotides read TGTGCCAGCATCCGTTCGGGACAGAAGTACTATGGCTACACCTTC. Complete variable domain (other parts from reference TRBV2 and TRBJ1-2): EPEVTQTPSHQVTQMGQEVILRCVPISNHLYFYWYRQILGQKVEFLVSFYNNEISEKSEIFDDQFSVERPDGSNFTLKIRSTKLEDSAMYFCASIRSGQKYYGYTFGSGTRLTVV.

This chain joins TRBV7-6 and TRBJ2-3; a possible D gene is TRBD2 (5 bases). Per the germline V gene, CDR1 is SGHVS and CDR2 is FNYEAQ. The CDR3 loop spans 16 amino acids. Trimming stripped 1 base from V and 0 bases from J, with 11 bases between. The CDR3 sequence is CASSLGLAASTDTQYF. As DNA, the CDR3 is TGTGCCAGCAGCTTAGGGCTAGCAGCTAGCACAGATACGCAGTATTTT.

This chain joins TRBV15 and TRBJ1-6; D call uncertain. Deletions cut 0 bases from V and 7 bases from J, with 13 bases between. Germline CDR1 is LNHNV and CDR2 is YYDKDF (reference sequence). The CDR3 has 16 residues. The CDR3 region has the DNA TGTGCCACCAGCAGAGATGCGGGGTCAGGAAATTCACCCCTCCACTTT. Protein product: CATSRDAGSGNSPLHF.

This clone appeared once. The gene calls are TRBV6-5 and TRBJ1-1; 9 nucleotides align to TRBD1. V trimming: 1 base; J trimming: 1 base; junction bases outside the gene matches: 1. CDR3 length equals 15 residues. The germline V gene has CDR1 MNHEY and CDR2 SVGAGI. In DNA, the CDR3 is TGTGCCAGCAGTTACTTGACAGGGGGGAACACTGAAGCTTTCTTT. Protein: CASSYLTGGNTEAFF.

The V and J genes are TRBV19 and TRBJ1-2, with D maybe TRBD1 (5 bases). V gave up 3 bases and J gave up 2 bases, with 10 bases separating them. Germline V gene sequence: CDR1 LNHDA, CDR2 SQIVND (reference sequence). The CDR3 has 14 residues. The CDR3 reads CASSISGHNYGYTF. Here the CDR3 DNA reads TGTGCCAGTAGTATCTCCGGACACAACTATGGCTACACCTTC. The full variable domain, with the rest looked up from reference TRBV19 and TRBJ1-2, is DGGITQSPKYLFRKEGQNVTLSCEQNLNHDAMYWYRQDPGQGLRLIYYSQIVNDFQKGDIAEGYSVSREKKESFPLTVTSAQKNPTAFYLCASSISGHNYGYTFGSGTRLTVV.

The V and J genes are TRBV9 and TRBJ2-1; 12 bases are a match to TRBD2. After removal of 7 bases from V and 4 bases from J, the junction contained 6 bases not matched to a gene. This CDR3 has 15 residues. CDR1 SGDLS and CDR2 YYNGEE come from the germline V gene. CDR3 sequence (DNA): TGTGCCAGCTCTAGCGGGGGGGCAGCGTACAATGAGCAGTTCTTC. This encodes CASSSGGAAYNEQFF. Variable domain in full (rest from reference TRBV9 and TRBJ2-1): DSGVTQTPKHLITATGQRVTLRCSPRSGDLSVYWYQQSLDQGLQFLIQYYNGEERAKGNILERFSAQQFPDLHSELNLSSLELGDSALYFCASSSGGAAYNEQFFGPGTRLTVL.

This chain connects TRBV19 to TRBJ2-7; 7 bases align to TRBD2. Germline CDR1 LNHDA, CDR2 SQIVND (reference sequence). With V trimmed by 8 bases and J by 6 bases, 10 bases remained unmatched. The CDR3 is 13 amino acids. As DNA, the CDR3 is TGTGCCAGTGCGACTAGCTCCTTAGGCGAGCAGTACTTC. This codes for CASATSSLGEQYF.

The chain links TRBV7-8 to TRBJ1-5; the match to TRBD1 covers 9 bases. CDR1 is SGHVS, CDR2 FQNEAQ, per germline. V was pared by 5 bases and J by 3 bases, with 5 bases of the junction left unmatched. The CDR3 consists of 15 residues. CDR3 region: CASSARDRVNQPQHF. For the CDR3, the DNA is TGTGCCAGCAGCGCCCGGGACAGGGTCAATCAGCCCCAGCATTTT.

This clone was observed a few times. The V gene is TRBV7-9, the J gene TRBJ2-7, with 8 nucleotides matching TRBD1. V lost 5 bases to trimming and J lost 4 bases; unmatched junction nucleotides: 7. The CDR3 totals 14 residues. Germline assignment: CDR1 SEHNR and CDR2 FQNEAQ (reference sequence). The CDR3 loop reads CASSRTGQGYEQYV. DNA of the CDR3: TGTGCCAGCAGCCGGACAGGGCAAGGATACGAGCAGTACGTC.

The rearrangement uses TRBV4-1 and TRBJ1-2; D is unclear. The germline V and J ends were trimmed by 0 bases and 0 bases, with 17 bases remaining between them. Germline V gene lookup returns CDR1 MGHRA and CDR2 YSYEKL. This CDR3 region has 18 residues. The CDR3 DNA sequence: TGCGCCAGCAGCCAAGATGTTAACACGCTCCCCTCTAACTATGGCTACACCTTC. This encodes CASSQDVNTLPSNYGYTF.

The chain links TRBV15 to TRBJ2-1, with 15 bases aligning to TRBD2. Germline assignment: CDR1 LNHNV and CDR2 YYDKDF (reference sequence). The length of the CDR3 is 20 residues. The ends lost 1 base at V and 0 bases at J; junction bases unmatched: 7. The CDR3 DNA is TGTGCCACCAGCAGAGGGGGACTAGCGGGGGGCCCCTCCTCCTACAATGAGCAGTTCTTC. It codes for CATSRGGLAGGPSSYNEQFF.

The chain joins TRBV18 to TRBJ1-5; D perhaps matches TRBD1 (6 bases). CDR3 size: 15 residues. Germline V CDR1 and CDR2: KGHSH, LQKENI. The germline V and J ends were trimmed by 5 bases and 2 bases, with 13 bases remaining between them. CDR3 coding DNA: TGTGCCAGCTCATTAGGGGGTCCAGGCAATCAGCCCCAGCATTTT. Translated: CASSLGGPGNQPQHF.

In the case of this clone: Other DNA sequences in this sample translate to the same CDR3. The chain joins TRBV27 to TRBJ1-1, with TRBD1 as a possible D gene (6 bases). This CDR3 region has 14 residues. The ends were cut back, 6 bases at V and 5 bases at J, with 16 bases in the middle. Per the germline V gene, CDR1 is MNHEY and CDR2 is SMNVEV (reference sequence). CDR3 residues: CASSPRGRDTEAFF. CDR3 in DNA: TGTGCCAGCAGCCCCAGGGGAAGGGATACTGAAGCTTTCTTT.

V is TRBV16 and J is TRBJ1-3; D is undetermined. Germline CDR1 is KGHSY and CDR2 is FQNENV. There are 15 residues in the CDR3. V was shortened by 4 bases and J by 1 base, with 11 bases between the two germline ends. The chain's CDR3 is CASSPQGGSGNTIYF. The DNA of the CDR3 is TGTGCCAGCAGCCCCCAAGGAGGGTCTGGAAACACCATATATTTT.

The chain joins TRBV28 to TRBJ2-4, with a possible D match to TRBD1 (6 bases). CDR1 and CDR2 (germline): MDHEN, SYDVKM. The CDR3 extends over 15 amino acids. Trimming cost V 5 bases and J 0 bases, with 11 bases left between them. CDR3 residues: CASSDTGTAKNIQYF. The CDR3 DNA sequence: TGTGCCAGCAGTGATACAGGGACAGCCAAAAACATTCAGTACTTC. Filled out from reference TRBV28 and TRBJ2-4, the complete variable domain reads DVKVTQSSRYLVKRTGEKVFLECVQDMDHENMFWYRQDPGLGLRLIYFSYDVKMKEKGDIPEGYSVSREKKERFSLILESASTNQTSMYLCASSDTGTAKNIQYFGAGTRLSVL.

The chain uses TRBV30 and TRBJ2-5; 10 bases agree with TRBD2. There are 15 residues in the CDR3. The ends lost 0 bases at V and 4 bases at J; junction bases unmatched: 5. Germline V gene lookup returns CDR1 GTSNPN and CDR2 SVGIG (reference sequence). The CDR3 nucleotides read TGTGCCTGGAGTGTTTTCCTAGCGGGAGTAGAGACCCAGTACTTC. It is translated as CAWSVFLAGVETQYF. Using reference TRBV30 and TRBJ2-5 for the parts outside the CDR3, the full variable domain is SQTIHQWPATLVQPVGSPLSLECTVEGTSNPNLYWYRQAAGRGLQLLFYSVGIGQISSEVPQNLSASRPQDRQFILSSKKLLLSDSGFYLCAWSVFLAGVETQYFGPGTRLLVL.

Comments on this clone: At one end, the junction sequence differs from germline, possibly due to a read error. The rearrangement joins TRBV18 to TRBJ2-2; 7 bases match TRBD1. CDR1 is KGHSH, CDR2 LQKENI, per germline. CDR3 length: 17 amino acids. CDR3 sequence (DNA): TGTGCCAGCTCGCCACCGCCCGGACAGGAACCTAGTCGGGAGCTGTTTTTT. Its protein is CASSPPPGQEPSRELFF. The variable domain in full, with the rest retrieved from reference TRBV18 and TRBJ2-2, is NAGVMQNPRHLVRRRGQEARLRCSPMKGHSHVYWYRQLPEEGLKFMVYLQKENIIDESGMPKERFSAEFPKEGPSILRIQQVVRGDSAAYFCASSPPPGQEPSRELFFGEGSRLTVL.

The chain links TRBV5-6 to TRBJ2-1; 9 bases agree with TRBD2. This CDR3 contains 15 residues. Germline V gives CDR1 SGHDT, CDR2 YYEEEE. V was pared by 7 bases and J by 7 bases, with 12 bases of the junction left unmatched. The CDR3 is CASGLAGWVGNEQFF. In DNA, the CDR3 is TGTGCCAGCGGGCTAGCGGGATGGGTTGGGAATGAGCAGTTCTTC.

The chain is built from TRBV24-1 and TRBJ2-3, with 12 positions matching TRBD1. CDR3 length equals 18 residues. Germline V gene data show CDR1 as KGHDR and CDR2 as SFDVKD. Trimming took 5 bases from V and 4 from J; bases not matched to a gene: 12. In DNA form, the CDR3 reads TGTGCCACCAGTGGATCCGGGACAGGGGGCGCATTCCCAGATACGCAGTATTTT. This translates into CATSGSGTGGAFPDTQYF.

This sequence joins TRBV6-1 and TRBJ2-1, with D possibly TRBD2 on 6 matching bases. The CDR3 is 15 residues long. The germline gives CDR1 MNHNS, CDR2 SASEGT. Trimming removed 1 base from V and 1 base from J, with 8 bases in between. CDR3 loop: CASSEVLASYNEQFF. CDR3 DNA sequence: TGTGCCAGCAGTGAAGTACTAGCATCCTACAATGAGCAGTTCTTC.

This clone was seen a single time. The V call is TRBV6-5, the J call TRBJ1-1; TRBD1 aligns across 11 bases. Trimming cost V 10 bases and J 7 bases; bases outside gene matches: 5. Germline-derived CDR1 and CDR2 are MNHEY and SVGAGI. The CDR3 is made up of 12 amino acids. The CDR3 DNA follows: TGTGCCACCGGACAGGGGGCTTTTGAAGCTTTCTTT. This encodes CATGQGAFEAFF.